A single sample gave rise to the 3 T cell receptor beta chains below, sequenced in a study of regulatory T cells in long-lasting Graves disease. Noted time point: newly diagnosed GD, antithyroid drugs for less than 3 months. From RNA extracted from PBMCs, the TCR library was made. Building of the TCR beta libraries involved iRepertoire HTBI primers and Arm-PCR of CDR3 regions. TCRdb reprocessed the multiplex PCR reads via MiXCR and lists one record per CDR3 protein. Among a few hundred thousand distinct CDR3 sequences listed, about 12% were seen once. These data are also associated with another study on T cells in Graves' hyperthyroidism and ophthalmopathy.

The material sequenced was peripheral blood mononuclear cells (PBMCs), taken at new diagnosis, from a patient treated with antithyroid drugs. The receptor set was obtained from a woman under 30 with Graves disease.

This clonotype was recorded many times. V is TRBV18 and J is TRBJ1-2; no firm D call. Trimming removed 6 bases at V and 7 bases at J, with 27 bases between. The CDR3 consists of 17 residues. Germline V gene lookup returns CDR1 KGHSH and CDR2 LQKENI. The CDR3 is CASSPTLLNTVGSGYTF. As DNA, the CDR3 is TGTGCCAGCTCTCCTACACTACTCAATACGGTGGGCTCTGGCTACACCTTC.

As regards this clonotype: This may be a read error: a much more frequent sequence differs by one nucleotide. CDR3 sequence (DNA): TGTGCCAGCAGCTTTCCCGCTAGCGGGAGGGCCATTGATGAGCTGTTCTTC. Translation gives CASSFPASGRAIDELFF. The chain joins TRBV28 to TRBJ2-1; 12 bases align to TRBD2. Germline V gene sequence: CDR1 MDHEN, CDR2 SYDVKM. This CDR3 spans 17 amino acids.

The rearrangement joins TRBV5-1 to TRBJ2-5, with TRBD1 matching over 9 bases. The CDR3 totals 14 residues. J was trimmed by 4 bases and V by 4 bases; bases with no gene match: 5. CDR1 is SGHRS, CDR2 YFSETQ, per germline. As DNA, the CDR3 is TGCGCCAGCAGCGGGGGACAGGGCTTAGAGACCCAGTACTTC. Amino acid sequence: CASSGGQGLETQYF.